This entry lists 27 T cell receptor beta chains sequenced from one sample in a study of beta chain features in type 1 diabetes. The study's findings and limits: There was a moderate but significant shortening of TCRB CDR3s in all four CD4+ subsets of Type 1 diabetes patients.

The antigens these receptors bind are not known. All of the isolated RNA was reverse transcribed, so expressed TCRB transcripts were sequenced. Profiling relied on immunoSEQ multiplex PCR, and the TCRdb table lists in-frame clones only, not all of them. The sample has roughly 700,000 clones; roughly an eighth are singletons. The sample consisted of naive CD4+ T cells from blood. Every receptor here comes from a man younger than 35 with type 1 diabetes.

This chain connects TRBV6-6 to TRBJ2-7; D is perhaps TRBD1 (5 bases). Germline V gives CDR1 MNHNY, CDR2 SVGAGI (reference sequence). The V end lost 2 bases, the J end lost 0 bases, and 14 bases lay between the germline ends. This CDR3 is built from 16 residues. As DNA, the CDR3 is TGTGCCAGCAGTTACCTTCAGGGCAAAAGCTCCTACGAGCAGTACTTC. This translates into CASSYLQGKSSYEQYF.

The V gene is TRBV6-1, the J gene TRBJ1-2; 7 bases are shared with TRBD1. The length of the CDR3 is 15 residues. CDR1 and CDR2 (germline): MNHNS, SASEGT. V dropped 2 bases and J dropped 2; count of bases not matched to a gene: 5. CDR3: CASSESTGYNYGYTF. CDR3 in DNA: TGTGCCAGCAGTGAATCGACAGGGTACAACTATGGCTACACCTTC.

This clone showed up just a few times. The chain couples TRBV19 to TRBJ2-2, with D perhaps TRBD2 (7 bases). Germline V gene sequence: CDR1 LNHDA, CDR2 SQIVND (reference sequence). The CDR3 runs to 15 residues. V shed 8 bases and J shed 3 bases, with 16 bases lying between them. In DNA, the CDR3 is TGTGCCAGTTCAACGGGGGGCAGCGACACCGGGGAGCTGTTTTTT. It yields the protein CASSTGGSDTGELFF.

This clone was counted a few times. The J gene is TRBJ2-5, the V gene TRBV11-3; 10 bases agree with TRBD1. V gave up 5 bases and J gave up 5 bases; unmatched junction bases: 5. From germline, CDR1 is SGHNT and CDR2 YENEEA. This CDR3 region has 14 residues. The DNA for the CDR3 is TGTGCCAGCAGCCCTGGGACAGGGGTCGAGACCCAGTACTTC. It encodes CASSPGTGVETQYF.

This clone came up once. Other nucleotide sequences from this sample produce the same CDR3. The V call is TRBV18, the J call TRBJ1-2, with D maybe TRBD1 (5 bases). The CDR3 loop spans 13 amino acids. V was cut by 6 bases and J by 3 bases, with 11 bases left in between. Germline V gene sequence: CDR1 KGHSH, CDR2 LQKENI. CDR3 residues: CASSLGGDYGYTF. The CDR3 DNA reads TGTGCCAGCTCCCTCGGGGGGGACTATGGCTACACCTTC.

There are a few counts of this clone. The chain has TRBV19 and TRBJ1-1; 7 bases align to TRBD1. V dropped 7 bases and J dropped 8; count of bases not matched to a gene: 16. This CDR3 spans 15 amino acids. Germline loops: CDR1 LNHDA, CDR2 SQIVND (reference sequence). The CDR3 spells CASIPRGQGVNEAFF. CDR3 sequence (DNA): TGTGCCAGTATCCCGCGAGGGCAGGGGGTGAACGAAGCTTTCTTT.

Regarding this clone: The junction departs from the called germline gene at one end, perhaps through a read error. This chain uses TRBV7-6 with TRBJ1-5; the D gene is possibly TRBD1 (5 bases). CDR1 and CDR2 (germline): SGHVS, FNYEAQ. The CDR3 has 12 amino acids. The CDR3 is CASSLLVTEGYF. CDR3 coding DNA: TGTGCCAGCAGCTTACTTGTGACCGAGGGGTATTTT.

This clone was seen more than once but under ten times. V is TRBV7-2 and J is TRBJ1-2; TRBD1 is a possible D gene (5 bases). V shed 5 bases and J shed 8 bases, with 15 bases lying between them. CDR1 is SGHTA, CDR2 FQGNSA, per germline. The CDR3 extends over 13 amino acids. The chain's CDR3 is CASSLERGRGYTF. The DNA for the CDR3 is TGTGCCAGCAGCCTAGAGCGGGGACGGGGCTACACCTTC.

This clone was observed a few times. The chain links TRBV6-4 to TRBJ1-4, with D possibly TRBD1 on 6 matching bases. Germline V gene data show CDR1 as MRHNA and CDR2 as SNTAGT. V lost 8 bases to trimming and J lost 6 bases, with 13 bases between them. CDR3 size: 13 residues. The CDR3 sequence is CASHGGRDEKLFF. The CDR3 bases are TGTGCCAGCCACGGGGGGCGGGATGAAAAACTGTTTTTT.

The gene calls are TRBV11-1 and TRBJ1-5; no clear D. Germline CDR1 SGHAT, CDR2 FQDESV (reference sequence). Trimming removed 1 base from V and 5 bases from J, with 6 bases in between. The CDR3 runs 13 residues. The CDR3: CASSLGQYQPQHF. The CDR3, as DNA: TGTGCCAGCAGCTTAGGGCAGTATCAGCCCCAGCATTTT.

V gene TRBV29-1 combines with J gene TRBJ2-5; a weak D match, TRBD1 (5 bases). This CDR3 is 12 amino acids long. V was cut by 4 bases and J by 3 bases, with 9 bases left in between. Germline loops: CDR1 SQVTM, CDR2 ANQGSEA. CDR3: CSVAQGKETQYF. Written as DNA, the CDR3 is TGCAGCGTTGCGCAGGGCAAAGAGACCCAGTACTTC.

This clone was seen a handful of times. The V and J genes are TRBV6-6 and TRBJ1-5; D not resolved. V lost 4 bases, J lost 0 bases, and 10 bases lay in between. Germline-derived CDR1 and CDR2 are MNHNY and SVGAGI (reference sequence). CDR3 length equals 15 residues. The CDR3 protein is CASSSVDGSNQPQHF. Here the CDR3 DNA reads TGTGCCAGCAGTTCCGTGGACGGTAGCAATCAGCCCCAGCATTTT.

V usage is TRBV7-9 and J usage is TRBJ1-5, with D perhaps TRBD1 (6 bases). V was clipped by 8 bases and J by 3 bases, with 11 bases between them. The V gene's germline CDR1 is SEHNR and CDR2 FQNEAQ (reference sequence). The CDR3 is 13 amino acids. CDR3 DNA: TGTGCCAGCGACGCAGGGGTCAATCAGCCCCAGCATTTT. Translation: CASDAGVNQPQHF.

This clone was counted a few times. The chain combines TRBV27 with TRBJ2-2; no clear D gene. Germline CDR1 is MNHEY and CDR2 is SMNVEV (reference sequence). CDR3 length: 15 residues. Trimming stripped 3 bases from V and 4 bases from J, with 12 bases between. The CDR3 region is CASSFGETGTGELFF. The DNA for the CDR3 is TGTGCCAGCAGTTTCGGAGAGACGGGCACCGGGGAGCTGTTTTTT.

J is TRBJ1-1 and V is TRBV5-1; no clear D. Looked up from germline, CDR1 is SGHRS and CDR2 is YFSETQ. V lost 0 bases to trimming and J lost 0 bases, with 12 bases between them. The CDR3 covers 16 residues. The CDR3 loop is CASSLVAGRMNTEAFF. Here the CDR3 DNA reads TGCGCCAGCAGCTTGGTTGCCGGCAGAATGAACACTGAAGCTTTCTTT.

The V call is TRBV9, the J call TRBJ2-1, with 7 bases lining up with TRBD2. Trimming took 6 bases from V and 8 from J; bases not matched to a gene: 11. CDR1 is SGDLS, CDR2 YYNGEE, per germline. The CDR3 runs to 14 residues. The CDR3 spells CASTTGLDSDEQFF. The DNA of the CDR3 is TGTGCCAGCACCACCGGACTAGACAGCGATGAGCAGTTCTTC.

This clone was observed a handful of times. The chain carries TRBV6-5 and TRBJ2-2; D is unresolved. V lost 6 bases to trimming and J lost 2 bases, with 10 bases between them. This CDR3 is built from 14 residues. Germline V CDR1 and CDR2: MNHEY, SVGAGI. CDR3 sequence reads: CASRRDINTGELFF. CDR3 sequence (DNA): TGTGCCAGCAGAAGGGATATTAACACCGGGGAGCTGTTTTTT.

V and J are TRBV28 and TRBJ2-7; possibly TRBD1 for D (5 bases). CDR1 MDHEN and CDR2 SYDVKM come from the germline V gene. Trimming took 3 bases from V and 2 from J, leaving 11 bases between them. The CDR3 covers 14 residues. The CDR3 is CASSFTGEAYEQYF. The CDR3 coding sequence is TGTGCCAGCAGTTTTACAGGTGAAGCCTACGAGCAGTACTTC.

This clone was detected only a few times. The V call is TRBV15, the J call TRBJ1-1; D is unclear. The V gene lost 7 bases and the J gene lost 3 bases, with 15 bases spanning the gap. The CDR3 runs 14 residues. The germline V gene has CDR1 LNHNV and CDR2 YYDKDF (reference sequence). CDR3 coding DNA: TGTGCCACCACCACCGGTGGGTGGGACACTGAAGCTTTCTTT. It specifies CATTTGGWDTEAFF.

CDR3: CASSLGLGAFDEQYF. The CDR3 DNA reads as TGTGCCAGCAGCTTAGGGTTAGGGGCTTTCGACGAGCAGTACTTC. The gene calls are TRBV11-2 and TRBJ2-7, with D possibly being TRBD1 (5 bases). The CDR3 has 15 residues. V lost 1 base and J lost 5, with 15 bases in between. Germline V gene lookup returns CDR1 SGHAT and CDR2 FQNNGV.

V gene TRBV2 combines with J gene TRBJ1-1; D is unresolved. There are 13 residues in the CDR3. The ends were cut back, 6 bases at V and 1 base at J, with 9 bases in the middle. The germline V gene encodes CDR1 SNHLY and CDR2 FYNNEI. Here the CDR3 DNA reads TGTGCCAGCAGATATACAGCGAACACTGAAGCTTTCTTT. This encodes CASRYTANTEAFF.

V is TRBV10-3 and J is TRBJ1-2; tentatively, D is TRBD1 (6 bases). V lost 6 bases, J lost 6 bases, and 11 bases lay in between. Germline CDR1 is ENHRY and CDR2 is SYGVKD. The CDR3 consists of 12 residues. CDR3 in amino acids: CAIRWGQDGYTF. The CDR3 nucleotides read TGTGCCATCAGGTGGGGGCAGGATGGCTACACCTTC.

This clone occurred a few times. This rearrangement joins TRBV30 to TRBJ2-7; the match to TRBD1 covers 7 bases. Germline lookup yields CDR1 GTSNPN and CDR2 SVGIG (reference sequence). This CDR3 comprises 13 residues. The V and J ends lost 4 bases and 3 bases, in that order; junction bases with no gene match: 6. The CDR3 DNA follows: TGTGCCTGGACCCGAAGACAGGGCTACGAGCAGTACTTC. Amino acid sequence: CAWTRRQGYEQYF.

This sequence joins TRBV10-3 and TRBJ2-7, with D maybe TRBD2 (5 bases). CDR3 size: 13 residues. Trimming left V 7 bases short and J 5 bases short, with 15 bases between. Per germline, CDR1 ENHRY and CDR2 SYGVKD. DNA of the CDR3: TGTGCCATCAACAGAGTAGAGGGTAACGAGCAGTACTTC. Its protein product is CAINRVEGNEQYF.

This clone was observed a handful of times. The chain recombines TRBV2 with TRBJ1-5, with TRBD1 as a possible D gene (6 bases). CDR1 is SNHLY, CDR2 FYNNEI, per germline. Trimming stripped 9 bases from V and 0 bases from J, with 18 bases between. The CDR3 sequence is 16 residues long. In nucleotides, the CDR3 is TGTGCCAGTCAACTTGGGGGGCAGCGTAGCAATCAGCCCCAGCATTTT. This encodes CASQLGGQRSNQPQHF.

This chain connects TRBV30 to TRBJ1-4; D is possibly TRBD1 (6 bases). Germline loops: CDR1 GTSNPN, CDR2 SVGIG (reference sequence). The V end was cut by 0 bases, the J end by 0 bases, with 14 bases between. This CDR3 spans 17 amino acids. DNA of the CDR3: TGTGCCTGGAGTGTACTAGGGGGTTCTGCAACTAATGAAAAACTGTTTTTT. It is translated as CAWSVLGGSATNEKLFF. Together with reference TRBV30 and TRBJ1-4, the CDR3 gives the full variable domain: SQTIHQWPATLVQPVGSPLSLECTVEGTSNPNLYWYRQAAGRGLQLLFYSVGIGQISSEVPQNLSASRPQDRQFILSSKKLLLSDSGFYLCAWSVLGGSATNEKLFFGSGTQLSVL.

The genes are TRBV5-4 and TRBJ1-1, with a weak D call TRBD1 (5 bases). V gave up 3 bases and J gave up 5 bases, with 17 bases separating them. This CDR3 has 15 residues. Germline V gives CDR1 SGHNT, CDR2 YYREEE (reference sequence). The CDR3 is CASSSGTAVGTEAFF. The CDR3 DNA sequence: TGTGCCAGCAGCTCCGGGACCGCGGTAGGGACTGAAGCTTTCTTT.